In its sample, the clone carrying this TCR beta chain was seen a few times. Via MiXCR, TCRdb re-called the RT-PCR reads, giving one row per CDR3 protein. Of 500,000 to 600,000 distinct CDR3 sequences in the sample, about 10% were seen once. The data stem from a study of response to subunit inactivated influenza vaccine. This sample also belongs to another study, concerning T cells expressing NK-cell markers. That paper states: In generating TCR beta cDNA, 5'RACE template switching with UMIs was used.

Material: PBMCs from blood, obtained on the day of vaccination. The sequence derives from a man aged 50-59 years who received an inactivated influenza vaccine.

The DNA of the CDR3 is TGCAGCGTTGTAGAGACAGGGGACACTGAAGCTTTCTTT. This gives the protein CSVVETGDTEAFF. The chain recombines TRBV29-1 with TRBJ1-1, with 8 bases identical to TRBD1. The junction had 4 bases not matched to a gene; V was cut back by 4 bases and J by 3 bases. Per the germline V gene, CDR1 is SQVTM and CDR2 is ANQGSEA. The CDR3 loop spans 13 amino acids.